A selection of T cell receptor beta chains follows, all from one sample in a study of T cells in Graves' hyperthyroidism and ophthalmopathy. TCRdb re-derived calls from the multiplex PCR reads in MiXCR, one entry per CDR3 protein. Counted here are nearly 750,000 distinct CDR3 sequences, just over 35% occurring once; the ten biggest clones make up roughly 30%. Sequencing was performed on blood. These receptors all come from a woman aged 40 to 49 with Graves' hyperthyroidism. Each CDR3 is given with its conserved first and last residue. A D gene is named only where the DNA matches it firmly. The size of a clone is reported for some rows only, either as once, few or many, or as a class for expanded clones.

v_gene	d_gene	j_gene	len	abundance	CDR3aa	CDR3nt
TRBV7-9	.	TRBJ2-7	18	.	CASSLILSTGTGGDEQYF	TGTGCCAGCTCACTCATATTATCAACCGGGACCGGGGGTGACGAGCAGTACTTC
TRBV7-2	TRBD1	TRBJ2-5	15	few	CASSSELTGGETQYF	TGTGCCAGCAGCTCAGAACTGACAGGGGGGGAGACCCAGTACTTC
TRBV2	.	TRBJ1-2	12	.	CASSAGIYGYTF	TGTGCCAGCAGTGCCGGGATCTATGGCTACACCTTC
TRBV28	.	TRBJ1-5	16	.	CASSSVTTGRNQPQHF	TGTGCCAGCAGTTCAGTTACGACAGGTCGGAATCAGCCCCAGCATTTT
TRBV6-5	TRBD1	TRBJ1-1	13	few	CASSYRDRDEAFF	TGTGCCAGCAGTTATCGAGACAGGGACGAAGCTTTCTTT
TRBV2	TRBD1	TRBJ1-4	14	many	CASSPGGINEKLFF	TGTGCCAGCAGCCCAGGGGGCATTAATGAAAAACTGTTTTTT
TRBV7-9	.	TRBJ1-1	14	many	CASRTGTSNTEAFF	TGTGCCAGCCGTACCGGGACATCGAACACTGAAGCTTTCTTT
TRBV5-1	.	TRBJ1-1	18	.	CASSHKRVGGAVNTEAFF	TGCGCCAGCAGCCATAAGAGGGTGGGGGGCGCGGTGAACACTGAAGCTTTCTTT
TRBV15	.	TRBJ2-1	12	.	CATSRGMDEQFF	TGTGCCACCAGCCGGGGGATGGATGAGCAGTTCTTC
TRBV7-2	.	TRBJ2-2	14	many	CASFSGLNTGELFF	TGTGCCTCTTTTTCCGGCCTGAACACCGGGGAGCTGTTTTTT
TRBV25-1	TRBD1	TRBJ1-2	14	.	CASSATGQGGGYTF	TGTGCCAGCAGTGCTACGGGACAGGGAGGGGGCTACACCTTC
TRBV2	.	TRBJ1-3	15	few	CASSDRRRSGNTIYF	TGTGCCAGCAGTGACCGTCGGAGGTCTGGAAACACCATATATTTT
TRBV19	.	TRBJ2-2	15	.	CASSTGRFVTGELFF	TGTGCCAGTAGTACGGGGCGTTTTGTTACCGGGGAGCTGTTTTTT
TRBV20-1	TRBD2	TRBJ2-5	13	.	CSAMGLAPETQYF	TGCAGTGCTATGGGACTAGCGCCAGAGACCCAGTACTTC
TRBV20-1	.	TRBJ1-5	14	many	CSARLGLSNQPQHF	TGCAGTGCTAGATTGGGACTAAGCAATCAGCCCCAGCATTTT
TRBV9	TRBD1	TRBJ2-1	15	.	CASSVRTGGLDEQFF	TGTGCCAGCAGCGTTAGGACAGGGGGTCTCGATGAGCAGTTCTTC
TRBV2	TRBD1	TRBJ2-7	14	.	CASNLGDRADERYF	TGTGCCAGCAATCTTGGGGACAGAGCGGACGAGCGGTACTTC
TRBV29-1	.	TRBJ1-1	11	many	CSVVFDTEAFF	TGCAGCGTTGTTTTTGACACTGAAGCTTTCTTT
TRBV19	TRBD2	TRBJ2-3	17	.	CASSTGTSGSSTDTQYF	TGTGCCAGTAGTACCGGGACTAGCGGGAGCAGCACAGATACGCAGTATTTT
TRBV15	.	TRBJ1-2	13	many	CATRPRGTYGYTF	TGTGCCACCAGGCCCCGGGGAACATATGGCTACACCTTC
TRBV7-2	.	TRBJ1-2	13	.	CVSSLGQIYGYTF	TGTGTCAGCAGCTTAGGACAAATCTATGGCTACACCTTC
TRBV10-1	.	TRBJ2-7	14	many	CASSAADSFYEQYF	TGCGCCAGCAGTGCGGCGGACTCTTTCTACGAGCAGTACTTC
TRBV5-4	TRBD1	TRBJ2-2	11	.	CATRQGGELFF	TGTGCCACCAGACAGGGCGGGGAGCTGTTTTTT
TRBV19	.	TRBJ2-7	14	.	CASSQDTHSYEQYF	TGTGCCAGCAGCCAGGACACCCACTCCTACGAGCAGTACTTC
TRBV5-1	.	TRBJ1-2	14	few	CASSFAGNDYGYTF	TGCGCCAGCAGCTTTGCAGGGAATGACTATGGCTACACCTTC
TRBV10-3	.	TRBJ2-2	16	few	CASSERLAANTGELFF	TGTGCCAGCAGTGAACGACTGGCGGCGAACACCGGGGAGCTGTTTTTT
TRBV20-1	.	TRBJ1-1	12	.	CSPRGLNTEAFF	TGCAGTCCCAGGGGTTTGAACACTGAAGCTTTCTTT
TRBV7-9	.	TRBJ1-2	12	many	CASSLDGGRYTF	TGTGCCAGCAGCTTAGACGGGGGCCGCTACACCTTC
TRBV25-1	TRBD1	TRBJ1-2	14	.	CASVERQGGYGYTF	TGTGCCAGCGTTGAACGACAGGGTGGCTATGGCTACACCTTC
TRBV6-5	TRBD2	TRBJ2-7	14	.	CASSPPTSGKQQYF	TGTGCCAGCTCACCACCGACTAGCGGGAAGCAGCAGTACTTC
TRBV20-1	.	TRBJ2-5	12	many	CSVRQPQETQYF	TGCAGTGTAAGACAGCCACAAGAGACCCAGTACTTC
TRBV24-1	.	TRBJ2-1	14	many	CATSEGDMPDEQFF	TGTGCCACCAGTGAGGGCGACATGCCTGATGAGCAGTTCTTC
TRBV15	.	TRBJ2-7	13	many	CATSVGWEGEQYF	TGTGCCACCAGCGTAGGGTGGGAAGGAGAGCAGTACTTC
TRBV6-5	.	TRBJ2-2	12	few	CASTQTSGELFF	TGTGCCAGCACCCAGACTTCCGGGGAGCTGTTTTTT
TRBV2	TRBD2	TRBJ2-5	16	many	CASSGLAGGIKETQYF	TGTGCCAGCAGTGGACTAGCGGGAGGAATAAAGGAGACCCAGTACTTC
TRBV6-5	.	TRBJ1-1	11	many	CASSWTTEAFF	TGTGCCAGCAGTTGGACAACTGAAGCTTTCTTT
TRBV15	.	TRBJ2-1	13	few	CATSTGLSDEQFF	TGTGCCACCAGCACCGGATTAAGCGATGAGCAGTTCTTC
TRBV7-6	.	TRBJ1-3	17	few	CASSLKTLTNSRNTIYF	TGTGCCAGCAGCTTGAAGACCCTCACTAATTCTAGAAACACCATATATTTT